The rows below give T cell receptor beta chains drawn from one sample of a study of blood T cell repertoires in COVID-19. Generated by immunoSEQ multiplex PCR, the TCRdb table keeps only in-frame clones and is missing some. The table has under 250,000 clones, approximately 84% seen once. The sample taken for sequencing was peripheral blood. These receptors originate from an elderly woman with acute or convalescent COVID-19. CDR3s include the opening cysteine and the closing phenylalanine or tryptophan. D genes are given only for firm matches.

cdr3_length: 16
d_call: TRBD2
v_call: TRBV5-1
cdr3_aa: CASSEAGTSNTGELFF

cdr3_length: 18
d_call: TRBD1
v_call: TRBV28
cdr3_aa: CASSFVGTVFSGGNTIYF

cdr3_length: 14
d_call: TRBD1
v_call: TRBV30
cdr3_aa: CAWRDGTGGSPLHF

cdr3_length: 12
d_call: NA
v_call: TRBV6-4
cdr3_aa: CASSDLRGGYTF

cdr3_length: 12
d_call: NA
v_call: TRBV30
cdr3_aa: CAWSERVTEAFF

cdr3_length: 16
d_call: NA
v_call: TRBV24-1
cdr3_aa: CATSDSTGIPNYGYTF

cdr3_length: 12
d_call: NA
v_call: TRBV11-2
cdr3_aa: CASSFPSYGYTF

cdr3_length: 14
d_call: NA
v_call: TRBV30
cdr3_aa: CAWSVQVSNQPQHF

cdr3_length: 13
d_call: TRBD1
v_call: TRBV19
cdr3_aa: CASIGQGQETQYF

cdr3_length: 15
d_call: TRBD1
v_call: TRBV5-1
cdr3_aa: CASRLRGLGANVLTF

cdr3_length: 12
d_call: NA
v_call: TRBV21-1
cdr3_aa: CAGRAFSYEQYF

cdr3_length: 13
d_call: NA
v_call: TRBV11-1
cdr3_aa: CASSRASPGEAFF

cdr3_length: 16
d_call: NA
v_call: TRBV18
cdr3_aa: CASSRDQGGITYEQYF

cdr3_length: 18
d_call: TRBD1
v_call: TRBV15
cdr3_aa: CATSRDFRDRVRNQPQHF